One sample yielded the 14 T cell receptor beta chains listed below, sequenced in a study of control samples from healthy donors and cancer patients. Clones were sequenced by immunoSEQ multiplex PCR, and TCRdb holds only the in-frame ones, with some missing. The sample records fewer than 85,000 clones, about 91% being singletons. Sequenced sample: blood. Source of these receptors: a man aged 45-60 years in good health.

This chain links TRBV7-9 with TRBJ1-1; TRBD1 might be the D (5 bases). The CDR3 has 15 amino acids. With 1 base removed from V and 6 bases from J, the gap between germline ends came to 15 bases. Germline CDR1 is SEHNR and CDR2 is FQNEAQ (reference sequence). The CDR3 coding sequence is TGTGCCAGCAGCTTAGTTGGGGGTAAGAGATCTGAAGCTTTCTTT. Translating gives CASSLVGGKRSEAFF.

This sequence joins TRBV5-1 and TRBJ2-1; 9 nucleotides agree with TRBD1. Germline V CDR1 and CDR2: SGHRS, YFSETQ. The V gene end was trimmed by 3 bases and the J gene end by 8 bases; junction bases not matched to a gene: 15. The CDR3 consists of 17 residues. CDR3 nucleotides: TGCGCCAGCAGCTGGACCGTACCGGGACAGGGTACCTATGAGCAGTTCTTC. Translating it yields CASSWTVPGQGTYEQFF. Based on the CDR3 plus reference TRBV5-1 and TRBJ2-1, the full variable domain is KAGVTQTPRYLIKTRGQQVTLSCSPISGHRSVSWYQQTPGQGLQFLFEYFSETQRNKGNFPGRFSGRQFSNSRSEMNVSTLELGDSALYLCASSWTVPGQGTYEQFFGPGTRLTVL.

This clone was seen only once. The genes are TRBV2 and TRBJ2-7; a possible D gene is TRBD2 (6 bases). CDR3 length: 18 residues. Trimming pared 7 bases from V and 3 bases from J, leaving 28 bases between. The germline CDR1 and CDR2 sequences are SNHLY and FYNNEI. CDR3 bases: TGTGCCAGCAACAAGGGAGGTACTTCTAGGAGGGAAAACTACGAGCAGTACTTC. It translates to CASNKGGTSRRENYEQYF.

CDR3 loop: CATRPGANVLTF. The CDR3 nucleotides read TGTGCCACTCGTCCTGGGGCCAACGTCCTGACTTTC. The rearrangement joins TRBV7-8 to TRBJ2-6; no firm D call. The germline gives CDR1 SGHVS, CDR2 FQNEAQ. The V end lost 10 bases, the J end lost 2 bases, and 6 bases lay between the germline ends. This CDR3 spans 12 amino acids.

The CDR3 nucleotides read TGTGCCAGCAGTGCCGGGACAGACTACTATGGCTACACCTTC. It codes for CASSAGTDYYGYTF. The chain links TRBV2 to TRBJ1-2; TRBD1 agrees at 7 bases. Trimming took 4 bases from V and 3 from J; bases not matched to a gene: 5. CDR1 SNHLY and CDR2 FYNNEI come from the germline V gene. This CDR3 region has 14 residues.

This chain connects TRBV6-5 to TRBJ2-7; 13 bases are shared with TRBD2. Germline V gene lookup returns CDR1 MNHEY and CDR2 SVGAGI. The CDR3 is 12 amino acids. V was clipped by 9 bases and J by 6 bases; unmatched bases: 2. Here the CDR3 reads CASRLAGGEQYF. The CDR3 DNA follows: TGTGCCAGTAGACTAGCGGGGGGCGAGCAGTACTTC.

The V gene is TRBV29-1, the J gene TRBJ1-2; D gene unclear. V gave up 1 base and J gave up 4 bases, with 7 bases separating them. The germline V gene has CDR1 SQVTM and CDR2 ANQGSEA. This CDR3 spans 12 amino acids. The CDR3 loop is CSVEGQPYGYTF. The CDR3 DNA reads TGCAGCGTTGAAGGGCAGCCCTATGGCTACACCTTC.

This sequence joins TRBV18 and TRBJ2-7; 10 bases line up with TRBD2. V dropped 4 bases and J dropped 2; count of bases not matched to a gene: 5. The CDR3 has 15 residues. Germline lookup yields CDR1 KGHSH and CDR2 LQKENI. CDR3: CASSRSGGQTYEQYF. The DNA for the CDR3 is TGTGCCAGCTCACGTAGCGGGGGGCAGACCTACGAGCAGTACTTC.

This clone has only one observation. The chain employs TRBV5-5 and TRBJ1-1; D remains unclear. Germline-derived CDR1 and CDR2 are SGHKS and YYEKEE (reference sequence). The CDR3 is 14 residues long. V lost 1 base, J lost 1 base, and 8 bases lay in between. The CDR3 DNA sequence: TGTGCCAGCAGCTTGATTTTGGGGAACACTGAAGCTTTCTTT. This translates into CASSLILGNTEAFF.

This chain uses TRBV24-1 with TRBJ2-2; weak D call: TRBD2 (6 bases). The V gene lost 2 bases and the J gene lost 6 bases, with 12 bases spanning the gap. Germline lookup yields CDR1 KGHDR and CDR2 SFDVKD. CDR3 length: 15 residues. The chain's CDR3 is CATSDSPPGAGELFF. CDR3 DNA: TGTGCCACCAGTGATTCACCTCCGGGGGCCGGGGAGCTGTTTTTT.

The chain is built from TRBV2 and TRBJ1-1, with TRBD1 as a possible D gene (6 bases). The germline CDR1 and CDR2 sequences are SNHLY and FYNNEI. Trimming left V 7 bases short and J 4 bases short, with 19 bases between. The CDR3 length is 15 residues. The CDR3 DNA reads TGTGCCAGCACCGAGGGGGGGGTATATGTCACTGAAGCTTTCTTT. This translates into CASTEGGVYVTEAFF.

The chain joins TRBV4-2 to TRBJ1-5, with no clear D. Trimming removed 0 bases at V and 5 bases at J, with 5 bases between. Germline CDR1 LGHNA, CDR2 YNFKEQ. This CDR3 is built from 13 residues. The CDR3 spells CASSQDSDQPQHF. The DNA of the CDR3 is TGTGCCAGCAGCCAAGATTCGGATCAGCCCCAGCATTTT.

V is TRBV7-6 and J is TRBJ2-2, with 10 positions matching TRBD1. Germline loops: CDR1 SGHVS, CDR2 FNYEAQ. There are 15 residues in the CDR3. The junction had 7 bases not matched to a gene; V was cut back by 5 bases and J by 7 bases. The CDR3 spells CASSQGTGVIGELFF. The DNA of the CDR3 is TGTGCCAGCAGCCAAGGGACAGGGGTCATCGGGGAGCTGTTTTTT.

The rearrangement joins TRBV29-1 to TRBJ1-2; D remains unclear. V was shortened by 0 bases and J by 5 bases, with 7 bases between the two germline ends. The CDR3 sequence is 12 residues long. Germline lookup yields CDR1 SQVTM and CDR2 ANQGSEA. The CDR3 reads CSVEDVGYGYTF. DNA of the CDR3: TGCAGCGTTGAAGATGTAGGGTATGGCTACACCTTC. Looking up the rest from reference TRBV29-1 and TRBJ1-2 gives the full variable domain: SAVISQKPSRDICQRGTSLTIQCQVDSQVTMMFWYRQQPGQSLTLIATANQGSEATYESGFVIDKFPISRPNLTFSTLTVSNMSPEDSSIYLCSVEDVGYGYTFGSGTRLTVV.